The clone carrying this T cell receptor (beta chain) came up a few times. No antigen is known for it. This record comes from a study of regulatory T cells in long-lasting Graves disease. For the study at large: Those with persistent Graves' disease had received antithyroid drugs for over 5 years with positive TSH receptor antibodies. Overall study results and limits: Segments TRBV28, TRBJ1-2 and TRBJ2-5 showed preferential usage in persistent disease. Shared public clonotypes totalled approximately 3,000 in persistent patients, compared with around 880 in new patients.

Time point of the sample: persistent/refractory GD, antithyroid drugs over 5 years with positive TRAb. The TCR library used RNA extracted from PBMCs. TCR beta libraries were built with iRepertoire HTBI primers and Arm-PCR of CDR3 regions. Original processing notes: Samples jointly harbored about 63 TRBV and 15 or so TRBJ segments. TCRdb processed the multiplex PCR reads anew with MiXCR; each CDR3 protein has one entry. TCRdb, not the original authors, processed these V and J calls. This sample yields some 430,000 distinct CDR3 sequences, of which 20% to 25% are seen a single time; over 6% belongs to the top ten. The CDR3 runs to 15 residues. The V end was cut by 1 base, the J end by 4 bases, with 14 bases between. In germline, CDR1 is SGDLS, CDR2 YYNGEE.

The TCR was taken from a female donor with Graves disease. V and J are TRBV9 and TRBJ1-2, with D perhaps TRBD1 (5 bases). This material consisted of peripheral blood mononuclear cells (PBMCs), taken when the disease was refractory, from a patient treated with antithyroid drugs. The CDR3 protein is CASSVFVTGGYGYTF. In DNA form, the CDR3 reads TGTGCCAGCAGCGTATTCGTCACCGGGGGCTATGGCTACACCTTC.